The rows below give T cell receptor beta chains drawn from one sample of a study of cytomegalovirus exposure and HLA in healthy donors. Sequenced by immunoSEQ multiplex PCR; TCRdb stores in-frame clones only, minus some. This sample has over 70,000 clones, with approximately 64% found just once. Material for sequencing was PBMCs. The receptors here all came from a woman aged 45 to 65 in good health and CMV-seropositive. Both conserved end residues are part of each CDR3. D genes are given only for firm matches. Rows may omit the clone size; those that give it use once, few, many or a size class.

TRBV27	TRBJ2-6	few	NA	CASSLEQPSGANVLTF	TGTGCCAGCAGTTTAGAACAGCCCTCTGGGGCCAACGTCCTGACTTTC
TRBV28	TRBJ2-7	few	NA	CASSLGGLSYEQYF	TGTGCCAGCAGTTTAGGAGGGTTGTCCTACGAGCAGTACTTC
TRBV7-3	TRBJ2-7	NA	TRBD2	CASSPSPGGRDEQYF	TGTGCCAGCAGCCCTAGCCCGGGGGGTCGGGACGAGCAGTACTTC
TRBV6-5	TRBJ2-3	NA	NA	CASSYDTNTQYF	TGTGCCAGCAGTTACGACACAAATACGCAGTATTTT
TRBV7-2	TRBJ2-7	NA	NA	CASSLAATDEQYF	TGTGCCAGCAGCTTAGCGGCGACAGACGAGCAGTACTTC
TRBV30	TRBJ2-3	NA	TRBD1	CAWSVQGGRDTQYF	TGTGCCTGGAGTGTACAAGGGGGCCGGGATACGCAGTATTTT
TRBV6-6	TRBJ1-6	few	TRBD1	CASSSGGAGSPLHF	TGTGCCAGCAGTTCAGGGGGCGCGGGATCACCCCTCCACTTT
TRBV28	TRBJ1-5	few	NA	CASSLFSGDFGNQPQHF	TGTGCCAGCAGTTTATTCTCAGGGGATTTTGGCAATCAGCCCCAGCATTTT
TRBV5-4	TRBJ2-5	NA	TRBD2	CASSPATSGGRETQYF	TGTGCCAGCAGCCCGGCGACTAGCGGGGGGAGGGAGACCCAGTACTTC
TRBV28	TRBJ1-5	NA	NA	CASSLPRSSNQPQHF	TGTGCCAGCAGTTTGCCGAGGAGTAGCAATCAGCCCCAGCATTTT